These T cell receptor beta chains were read from a single sample in a study of blood T cells in healthy people across ages. TCRdb re-derived calls from the 5' RACE reads in MiXCR, one entry per CDR3 protein. The data contain about 840,000 distinct CDR3 sequences, 25% to 30% of them seen just once; the ten biggest clones take up more than 8.5%. This same sample was also taken into another study, of T cells of mothers and their children.

The specimen was blood. The receptors shown here come from a woman in her thirties or forties in good health. CDR3s include the opening cysteine and the closing phenylalanine or tryptophan. A D gene is named only where the DNA matches it firmly. Clone size is given for some rows only: seen once, a few or many times, or a class if the clone is expanded.

D,size,V,J,CDR3,DNA
-,few,TRBV9,TRBJ1-2,CASSAQSGLTYGYTF,TGTGCCAGCAGCGCTCAGTCAGGGTTGACCTATGGCTACACCTTC
-,few,TRBV5-1,TRBJ1-1,CASSNSGLNTAFRKNTEAFF,TGCGCCAGCAGCAACTCCGGTTTAAATACCGCGTTTCGAAAGAACACTGAAGCTTTCTTT
TRBD2,-,TRBV24-1,TRBJ2-3,CATSDPSGGATDTQYF,TGTGCCACCAGTGATCCAAGCGGGGGGGCCACAGATACGCAGTATTTT
-,many,TRBV20-1,TRBJ2-3,CSATSRRRDSTDTQYF,TGCAGTGCTACTTCTAGACGGAGAGATTCCACAGATACGCAGTATTTT
TRBD1,many,TRBV5-1,TRBJ2-3,CASSPGQGRDTQYF,TGTGCCAGCAGCCCGGGACAGGGGAGGGATACGCAGTATTTT
TRBD1,-,TRBV28,TRBJ1-5,CASSPWTGGYSNQPQHF,TGTGCCAGCAGTCCGTGGACAGGGGGATATAGCAATCAGCCCCAGCATTTT
TRBD1,few,TRBV5-1,TRBJ2-1,CASGQGTGSYNEQFF,TGCGCCAGTGGACAGGGGACGGGCTCCTACAATGAGCAGTTCTTC
-,many,TRBV5-1,TRBJ2-5,CASSPAGKEYF,TGCGCCAGCAGCCCCGCCGGGAAGGAGTACTTC
-,-,TRBV20-1,TRBJ1-2,CSASPRGPYGYTF,TGCAGTGCTAGCCCCCGGGGTCCCTATGGCTACACCTTC
-,-,TRBV20-1,TRBJ1-5,CSAPREGYSNQPQHF,TGCAGTGCTCCTAGGGAGGGGTATAGCAATCAGCCCCAGCATTTT
-,-,TRBV20-1,TRBJ2-7,CSARGEVYEQYF,TGCAGTGCTAGAGGGGAGGTCTACGAGCAGTACTTC
-,-,TRBV7-9,TRBJ2-5,CTSSFRGQETQYF,TGTACCAGCAGCTTTCGGGGGCAGGAGACCCAGTACTTC
-,many,TRBV11-1,TRBJ2-7,CASSDSGNYEQYF,TGTGCCAGCAGCGATAGCGGAAACTACGAGCAGTACTTC
-,few,TRBV28,TRBJ2-7,CASSCRGSSYEQYF,TGTGCCAGCAGTTGTAGAGGGAGCTCCTACGAGCAGTACTTC
TRBD1,many,TRBV27,TRBJ2-7,CASSFSGQGDYEQYF,TGTGCCAGCAGTTTTTCGGGACAGGGGGATTACGAGCAGTACTTC
-,many,TRBV7-3,TRBJ2-7,CASSSARQDYEQYF,TGTGCCAGCAGCTCCGCCCGTCAGGACTACGAGCAGTACTTC
TRBD1,many,TRBV24-1,TRBJ2-7,CATSEPGTGAIYEQYF,TGTGCCACCAGTGAACCCGGGACAGGGGCCATCTACGAGCAGTACTTC
-,-,TRBV28,TRBJ1-1,CASSLQGETEAFF,TGTGCCAGCAGTTTGCAGGGTGAGACTGAAGCTTTCTTT
TRBD1,-,TRBV20-1,TRBJ1-2,CSARDRGRIGYTF,TGCAGTGCCAGGGACAGGGGGCGGATAGGCTACACCTTC
-,many,TRBV4-2,TRBJ2-7,CASSQAEEQYF,TGTGCCAGCAGCCAAGCCGAAGAGCAGTACTTC